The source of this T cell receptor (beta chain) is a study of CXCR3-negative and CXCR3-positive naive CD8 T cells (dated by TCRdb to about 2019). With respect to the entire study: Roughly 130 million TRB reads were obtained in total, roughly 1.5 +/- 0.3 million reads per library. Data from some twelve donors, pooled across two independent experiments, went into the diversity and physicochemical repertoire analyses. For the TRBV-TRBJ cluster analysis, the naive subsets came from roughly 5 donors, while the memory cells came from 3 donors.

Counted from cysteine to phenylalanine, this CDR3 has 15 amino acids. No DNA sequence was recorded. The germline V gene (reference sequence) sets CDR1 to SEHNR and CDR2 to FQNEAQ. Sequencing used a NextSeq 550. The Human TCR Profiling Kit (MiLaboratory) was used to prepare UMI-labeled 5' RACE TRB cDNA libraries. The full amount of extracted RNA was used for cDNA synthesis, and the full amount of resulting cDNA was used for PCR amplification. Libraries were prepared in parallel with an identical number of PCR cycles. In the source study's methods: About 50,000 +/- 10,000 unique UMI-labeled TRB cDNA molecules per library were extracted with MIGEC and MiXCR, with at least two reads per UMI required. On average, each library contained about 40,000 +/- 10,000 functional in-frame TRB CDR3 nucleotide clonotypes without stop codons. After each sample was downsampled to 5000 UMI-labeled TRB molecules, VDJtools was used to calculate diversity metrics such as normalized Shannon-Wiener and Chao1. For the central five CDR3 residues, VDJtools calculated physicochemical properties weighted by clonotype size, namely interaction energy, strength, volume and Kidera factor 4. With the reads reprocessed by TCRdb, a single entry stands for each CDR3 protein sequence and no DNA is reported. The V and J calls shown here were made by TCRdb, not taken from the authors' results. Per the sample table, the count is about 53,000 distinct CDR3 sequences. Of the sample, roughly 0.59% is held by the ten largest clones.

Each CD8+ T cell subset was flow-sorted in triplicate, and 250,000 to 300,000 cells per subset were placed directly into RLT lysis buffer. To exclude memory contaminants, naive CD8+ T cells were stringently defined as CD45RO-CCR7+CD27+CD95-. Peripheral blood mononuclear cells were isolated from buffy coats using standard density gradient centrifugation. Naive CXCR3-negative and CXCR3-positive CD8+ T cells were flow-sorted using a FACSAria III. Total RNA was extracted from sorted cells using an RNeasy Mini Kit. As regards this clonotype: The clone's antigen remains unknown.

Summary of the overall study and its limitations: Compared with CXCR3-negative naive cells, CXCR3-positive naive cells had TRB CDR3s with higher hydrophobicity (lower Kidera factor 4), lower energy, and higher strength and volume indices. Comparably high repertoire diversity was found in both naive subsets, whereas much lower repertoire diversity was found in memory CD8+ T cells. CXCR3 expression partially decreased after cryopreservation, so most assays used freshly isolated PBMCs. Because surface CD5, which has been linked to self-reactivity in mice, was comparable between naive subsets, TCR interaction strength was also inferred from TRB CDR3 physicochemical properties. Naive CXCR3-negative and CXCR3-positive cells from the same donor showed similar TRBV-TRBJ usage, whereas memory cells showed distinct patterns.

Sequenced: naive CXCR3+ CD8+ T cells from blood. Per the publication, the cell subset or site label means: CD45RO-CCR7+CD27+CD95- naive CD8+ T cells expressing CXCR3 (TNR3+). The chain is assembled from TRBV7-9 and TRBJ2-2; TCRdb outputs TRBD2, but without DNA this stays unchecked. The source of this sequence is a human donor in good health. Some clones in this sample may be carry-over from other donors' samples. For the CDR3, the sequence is CASSWTEVNTGELFF.